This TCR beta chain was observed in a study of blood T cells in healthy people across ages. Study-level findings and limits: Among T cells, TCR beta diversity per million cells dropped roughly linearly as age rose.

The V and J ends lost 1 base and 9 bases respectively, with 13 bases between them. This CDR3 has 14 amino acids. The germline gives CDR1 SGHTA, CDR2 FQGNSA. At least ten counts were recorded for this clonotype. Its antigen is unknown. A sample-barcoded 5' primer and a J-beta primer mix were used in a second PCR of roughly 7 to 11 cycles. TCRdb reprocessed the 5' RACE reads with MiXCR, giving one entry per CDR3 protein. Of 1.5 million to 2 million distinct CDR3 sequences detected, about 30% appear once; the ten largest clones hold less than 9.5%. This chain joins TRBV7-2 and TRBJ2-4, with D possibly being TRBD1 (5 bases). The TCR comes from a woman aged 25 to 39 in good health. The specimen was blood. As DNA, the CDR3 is TGTGCCAGCAGCTTAGAAACGACAAGGGGCATTCAGTACTTC. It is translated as CASSLETTRGIQYF.